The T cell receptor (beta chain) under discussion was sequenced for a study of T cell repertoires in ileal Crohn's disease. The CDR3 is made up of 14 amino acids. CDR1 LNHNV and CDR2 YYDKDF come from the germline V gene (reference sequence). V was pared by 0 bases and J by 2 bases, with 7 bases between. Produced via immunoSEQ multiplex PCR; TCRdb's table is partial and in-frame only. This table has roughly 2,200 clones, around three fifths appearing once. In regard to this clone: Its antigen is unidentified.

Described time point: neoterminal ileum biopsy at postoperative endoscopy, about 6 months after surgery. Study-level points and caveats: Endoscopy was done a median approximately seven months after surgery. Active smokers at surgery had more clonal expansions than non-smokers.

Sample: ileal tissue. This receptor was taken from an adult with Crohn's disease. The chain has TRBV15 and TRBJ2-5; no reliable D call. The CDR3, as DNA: TGTGCCACCAGCAGAGATTTATATCAAGAGACCCAGTACTTC. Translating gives CATSRDLYQETQYF.